This T cell receptor beta chain was retrieved from a study of cytomegalovirus exposure and HLA in healthy donors. Germline CDR1 and CDR2: KGHSH and LQKENI. Trimming removed 6 bases from V and 0 bases from J, with 17 bases in between. The CDR3 is made up of 17 amino acids. The PCR ran on 60 Vbeta and 13 Jbeta primers. The table came from immunoSEQ multiplex PCR; TCRdb's copy has only in-frame clones and leaves some out. The sample carries 95,000 to 150,000 clones, around 66% recorded once. The genes are TRBV18 and TRBJ1-4; D gene unclear. Sequencing used PBMCs. This TCR came from a woman between 40 and 50 years old in good health and CMV-seropositive. The CDR3 DNA sequence: TGTGCCAGCTCGCTCTCACCAGAATTCACAACTAATGAAAAACTGTTTTTT. Translation: CASSLSPEFTTNEKLFF.